The clone carrying this T cell receptor (beta chain) showed up just a few times. The V gene's germline CDR1 is MNHEY and CDR2 SVGAGI. This CDR3 is built from 15 residues. Trimming took 6 bases from V and 6 from J; bases not matched to a gene: 11. This entry belongs to a study of blood T cell repertoires in COVID-19. Across the whole study: Sites across the United States, Italy and Spain contributed samples from acute and convalescent COVID-19. From T cells, B-cell-depleted T cells, or PBMCs came the material, which was cDNA or gDNA.

For recovered donors of Cohort 3, there were two negative PCRs, clearance, or symptom resolution. Per the study methods: Estimation of nucleated cell counts was performed using reference gene primer amplification. The table came from immunoSEQ multiplex PCR; TCRdb's copy has only in-frame clones and leaves some out. That table gives V, J and clone size, and the DNA gave D and trimming. The sample has approximately 230,000 clones, 70% to 85% seen once. This chain connects TRBV6-5 to TRBJ2-1, with TRBD1 identical over 7 bases. Material for sequencing was PBMCs or T cells enriched from blood (not recorded which). This TCR was sampled from a man between 35 and 55 years old who had recovered from COVID-19. The CDR3 DNA follows: TGTGCCAGCAGATCTCTTCCAGGGGGTTTCAATGAGCAGTTCTTC. Encoded protein: CASRSLPGGFNEQFF.